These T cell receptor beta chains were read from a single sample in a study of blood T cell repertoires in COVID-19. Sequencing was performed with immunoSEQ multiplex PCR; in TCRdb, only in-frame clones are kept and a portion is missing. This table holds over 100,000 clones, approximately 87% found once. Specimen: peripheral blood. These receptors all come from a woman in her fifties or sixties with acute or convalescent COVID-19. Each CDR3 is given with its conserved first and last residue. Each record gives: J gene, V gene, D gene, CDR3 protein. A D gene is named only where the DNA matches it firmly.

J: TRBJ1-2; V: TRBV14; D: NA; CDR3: CASSQGGGGTYGYTF
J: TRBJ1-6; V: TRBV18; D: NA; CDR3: CASSPERTNGAPLHF
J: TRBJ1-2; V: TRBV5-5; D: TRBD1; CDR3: CASSLAGQAYGYTF
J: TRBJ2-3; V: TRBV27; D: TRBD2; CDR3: CASSFRGGGTDTQYF
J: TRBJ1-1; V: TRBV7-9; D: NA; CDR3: CASSSGLGTEAFF
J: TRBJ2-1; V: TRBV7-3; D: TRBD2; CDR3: CASSPGGTSPYNEQFF
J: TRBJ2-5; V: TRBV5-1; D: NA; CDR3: CASSSLWGPQETQYF
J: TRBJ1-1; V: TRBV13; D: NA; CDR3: CASSLQGLVAFF
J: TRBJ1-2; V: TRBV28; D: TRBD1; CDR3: CASHSAGDRELDGYTF
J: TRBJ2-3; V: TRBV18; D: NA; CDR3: CASSQTGDSSTDTQYF
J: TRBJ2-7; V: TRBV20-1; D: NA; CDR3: CSANLYYEQYF
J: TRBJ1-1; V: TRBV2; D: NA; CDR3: CASSEGGPAFF
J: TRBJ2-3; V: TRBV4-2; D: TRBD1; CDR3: CASSQPDRGDTQYF
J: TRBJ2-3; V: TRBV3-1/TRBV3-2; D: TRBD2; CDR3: CASSPAGGPGQYF
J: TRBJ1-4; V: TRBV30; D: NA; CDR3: CAGLPLDSSSLGTNEKLFF
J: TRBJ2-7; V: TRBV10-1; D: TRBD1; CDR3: CASSGDRSYEQYF
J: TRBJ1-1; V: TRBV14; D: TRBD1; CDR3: CASSRWAGTGNTEAFF
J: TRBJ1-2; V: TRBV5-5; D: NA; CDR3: CASSSTTGIIYGYTF
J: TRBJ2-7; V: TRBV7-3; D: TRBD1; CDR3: CASSLNGPGTGRNEQYF
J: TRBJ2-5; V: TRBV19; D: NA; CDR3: CASTSGWWSRETQYF
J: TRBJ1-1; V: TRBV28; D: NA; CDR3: CASGGGRSNTEAFF
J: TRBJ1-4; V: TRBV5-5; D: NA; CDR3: CASSLLGGLSEKLFF
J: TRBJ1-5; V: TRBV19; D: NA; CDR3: CATQGLFGQTQNQPQHF
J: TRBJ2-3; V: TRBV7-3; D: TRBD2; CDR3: CARSLGLAGGPADTQYF
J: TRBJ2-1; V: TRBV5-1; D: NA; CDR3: CASSVGLNEQFF
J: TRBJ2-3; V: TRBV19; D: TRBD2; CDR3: CASRRASGGPTDTQYF
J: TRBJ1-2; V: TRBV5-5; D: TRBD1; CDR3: CASSLVYWDSYGYTF
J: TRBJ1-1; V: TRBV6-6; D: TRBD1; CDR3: CASAPTGYTEAFF
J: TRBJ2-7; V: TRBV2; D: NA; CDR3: CASARGGRASSDQHYF
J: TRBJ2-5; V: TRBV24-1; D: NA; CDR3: CATSDLAPAVGTQYF
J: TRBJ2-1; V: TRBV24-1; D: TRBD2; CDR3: CATSDFGAGTYNEQFF
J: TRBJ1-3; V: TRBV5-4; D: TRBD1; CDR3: CASSLWDRDAGNTIYF
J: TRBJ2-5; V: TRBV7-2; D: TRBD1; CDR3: CASSLVRGQETQYF
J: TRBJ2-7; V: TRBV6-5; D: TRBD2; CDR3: CASQERGGSKGEQYF
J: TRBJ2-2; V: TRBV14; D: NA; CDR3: CASSRWQGTGELFF
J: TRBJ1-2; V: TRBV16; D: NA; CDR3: CASSQFVSRPGGSNYGYTF
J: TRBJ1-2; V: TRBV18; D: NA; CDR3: CASSGLSQGNYGYTF
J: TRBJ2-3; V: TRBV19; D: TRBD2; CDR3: CASSITRGGSTDTQYF
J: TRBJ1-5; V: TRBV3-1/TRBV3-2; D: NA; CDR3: CASSMAGTKPQHF
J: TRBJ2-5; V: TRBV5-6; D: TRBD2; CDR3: CASSLAGSGGLLETQYF
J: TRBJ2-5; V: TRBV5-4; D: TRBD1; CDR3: CASSRSGGETQYF
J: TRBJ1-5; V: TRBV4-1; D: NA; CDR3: CASSQEQTTTRPQHF
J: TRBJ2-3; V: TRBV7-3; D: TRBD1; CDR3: CASSLGTGDSDTQYF
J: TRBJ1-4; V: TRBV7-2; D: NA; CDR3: CASSLMGSGSEKLFF
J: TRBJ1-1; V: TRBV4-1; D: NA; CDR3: CASSQVTGMNTEAFF
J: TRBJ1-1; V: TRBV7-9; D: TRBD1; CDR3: CASSPWTGVNTEAFF
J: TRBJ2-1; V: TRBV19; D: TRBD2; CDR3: CASSREGASSYNEQFF